This T cell receptor beta chain is drawn from a study of blood T cell repertoires in COVID-19. Repertoires were generated with immunoSEQ multiplex PCR, while TCRdb's copy carries only in-frame clones and drops some. The sample has roughly 460,000 clones; roughly 89% are singletons. V gave up 5 bases and J gave up 10 bases; unmatched junction bases: 7. The CDR3 loop spans 14 amino acids. Looked up from germline, CDR1 is SGHVS and CDR2 is FQNEAQ. The Seattle patients, enrolled during active infection, were followed longitudinally. The chain is built from TRBV7-8 and TRBJ1-6; 8 positions match TRBD1. The specimen was peripheral blood. The TCR originated in a man between 18 and 29 years old with COVID-19, enrolled during active disease. This CDR3 reads CASSADRGRSPLHF. The CDR3 DNA reads as TGTGCCAGCAGCGCCGACAGGGGTCGGTCACCCCTCCACTTT.